This T cell receptor beta chain originates from a study of T cells in Graves' hyperthyroidism and ophthalmopathy. From RNA transcripts, TCR beta CDR3 regions were amplified. With the HTBI primer set, the TCR CDR3 went through a first round of RT-PCR. TCRdb passed the multiplex PCR reads through MiXCR, listing each CDR3 protein once. The sample shows approximately 590,000 distinct CDR3 sequences, about 45% of them seen only once. A note on this clonotype: With a much larger clone just one base away, this may be a read error.

Disease duration under 2 months; hyperthyroidism patients were aged 18 to 65. Germline CDR1 and CDR2: ENHRY and SYGVKD. CDR3 size: 15 residues. The germline V and J ends were trimmed by 1 base and 0 bases, with 9 bases remaining between them. The chain employs TRBV10-3 and TRBJ1-1; maybe TRBD1 (6 bases). This receptor was identified in a woman between 18 and 30 years old with Graves' hyperthyroidism. The specimen sequenced was peripheral blood or thyroid tissue (not recorded which). The CDR3 region is CAISEYRVVNTEAFF. CDR3 nucleotide sequence: TGTGCCATCAGTGAGTACAGGGTGGTGAACACTGAAGCTTTCTTT.